These T cell receptor beta chains were read from a single sample in a study of T cell repertoires in cytomegalovirus infection. No cognate antigen is known for these TCRs. Each CDR3 protein is one row after TCRdb ran MiXCR on the reads. Here the sample spans approximately 470,000 distinct CDR3 sequences, about 42% being singletons. The material was cultured PBMCs, obtained from culture after CMV antigen stimulation. All receptors come from a human donor in good health (CMV status not recorded). Some clones in this sample may be carry-over from other donors' samples. Each CDR3 is given with its conserved first and last residue. The order of the fields is V gene, clone size, D gene, J gene, CDR3 DNA, CDR3 protein. D genes are given only for firm matches. The size field is filled for only some rows; it gives once, few, many or a size class.

V: TRBV7-8; size: .; D: TRBD1; J: TRBJ2-3; DNA: TGTGCCAGCAGCTTAGGGGGACAGGTTTTTACGCAGTATTTT; CDR3: CASSLGGQVFTQYF
V: TRBV12-3/TRBV12-4; size: few; D: .; J: TRBJ1-4; DNA: TGTGCCAGCAGTTCCCCTTATGGAAAACTGTTTTTT; CDR3: CASSSPYGKLFF
V: TRBV19; size: .; D: .; J: TRBJ1-2; DNA: TGTGCCAGTAGACCAGTCGGTGATGGCTACACCTTC; CDR3: CASRPVGDGYTF
V: TRBV12-3/TRBV12-4; size: many; D: .; J: TRBJ2-7; DNA: TGTGCCAGCAGTTTAGCGGGGGTGACCTACGAGCAGTACTTC; CDR3: CASSLAGVTYEQYF
V: TRBV20-1; size: .; D: .; J: TRBJ2-1; DNA: TGCAGTGCTTTACGGTTATGGGGGACAAGCTCCTACAATGAGCAGTTCTTC; CDR3: CSALRLWGTSSYNEQFF
V: TRBV7-2; size: many; D: .; J: TRBJ2-1; DNA: TGTGCCAGCAGCCCCTCAGTCCTGTCCTACAATGAGCAGTTCTTC; CDR3: CASSPSVLSYNEQFF
V: TRBV20-1; size: .; D: .; J: TRBJ1-5; DNA: TGCAGTGCCTTAGAGGTTAGCAATCAGCCCCAGCATTTT; CDR3: CSALEVSNQPQHF
V: TRBV11-2; size: .; D: .; J: TRBJ2-1; DNA: TGTGCCAGCAGCTTGAGGCTAGCCGTAAGGGATGAGCAGTTCTTC; CDR3: CASSLRLAVRDEQFF
V: TRBV19; size: once; D: .; J: TRBJ1-1; DNA: TGTGCCAGTAGTATAGTAGATGAACAGGGTGGCGCTGAAGCTTTCTTT; CDR3: CASSIVDEQGGAEAFF
V: TRBV24-1; size: .; D: .; J: TRBJ2-1; DNA: TGTGCCACGGCCTCGGACAATGAGCAGTTCTTC; CDR3: CATASDNEQFF
V: TRBV6-5; size: .; D: .; J: TRBJ1-4; DNA: TGTGCCAGCAGCCGGGATTCAAATGAAAAACTGTTTTTT; CDR3: CASSRDSNEKLFF
V: TRBV11-3; size: .; D: .; J: TRBJ2-2; DNA: TGTGCCAGCAGCTCGTGGACAAAAACCGGGGAGCTGTTTTTT; CDR3: CASSSWTKTGELFF
V: TRBV6-2/TRBV6-3; size: .; D: TRBD1; J: TRBJ1-6; DNA: TGTGCCAGCAGAACCGGGACAGGAGATTCACCCCTCCACTTT; CDR3: CASRTGTGDSPLHF
V: TRBV6-6; size: .; D: .; J: TRBJ2-2; DNA: TGTGCCTTAGGGGCGAGCGGGGAGCTGTTTTTT; CDR3: CALGASGELFF
V: TRBV6-2/TRBV6-3; size: .; D: TRBD1; J: TRBJ1-1; DNA: TGTGCCAGCAGCAAAATGGACAGGGACACTGAAGCTTTCTTT; CDR3: CASSKMDRDTEAFF
V: TRBV7-2; size: .; D: .; J: TRBJ2-1; DNA: TGTGCCAGCAGCTTAGCGTGGCGGAAGTACAATGAGCAGTTCTTC; CDR3: CASSLAWRKYNEQFF
V: TRBV19; size: .; D: TRBD1; J: TRBJ1-1; DNA: TGTGCCAGTAGTGGGGGACAGGACACTGAAGCTTTCTTT; CDR3: CASSGGQDTEAFF
V: TRBV4-3; size: .; D: TRBD2; J: TRBJ2-5; DNA: TGCGCCAGCAGCTTCAACCCCATAGGACTAGCGGGAGGGGGCGGAGAGACCCAGTACTTC; CDR3: CASSFNPIGLAGGGGETQYF
V: TRBV20-1; size: .; D: .; J: TRBJ2-3; DNA: TGCAGTGCGAAAGCCGCAGATACGCAGTATTTT; CDR3: CSAKAADTQYF
V: TRBV6-5; size: .; D: TRBD2; J: TRBJ2-1; DNA: TGTGCCAGCCGAGAGGCTAGCGGGAGTTCAGGCGAGCAGTTCTTC; CDR3: CASREASGSSGEQFF
V: TRBV7-8; size: .; D: .; J: TRBJ1-6; DNA: TGTGCCAGCAGCCCTAGTAGGTGGATCTCCTATAATTCACCCCTCCACTTT; CDR3: CASSPSRWISYNSPLHF
V: TRBV28; size: .; D: .; J: TRBJ2-3; DNA: TGTGCCAGCATATCCTCGGGCAGGGGGAGGGGTACGCAGTATTTT; CDR3: CASISSGRGRGTQYF
V: TRBV12-3/TRBV12-4; size: .; D: .; J: TRBJ1-2; DNA: TGTGCCAGCAGCGCCCGAGGGGGTGGTGGCTACACCTTC; CDR3: CASSARGGGGYTF
V: TRBV29-1; size: .; D: .; J: TRBJ1-1; DNA: TGCAGCGCTGGGCGACTAACAAGGAACACTGAAGCTTTCTTT; CDR3: CSAGRLTRNTEAFF
V: TRBV7-6; size: many; D: .; J: TRBJ2-2; DNA: TGTGCCAGCAGCTTAGCTGGGGCGGACACCGGGGAGCTGTTTTTT; CDR3: CASSLAGADTGELFF
V: TRBV6-1; size: .; D: TRBD2; J: TRBJ2-3; DNA: TGTGCCAGCAGTTACACAAGCGGGAAGTACACAGATACGCAGTATTTT; CDR3: CASSYTSGKYTDTQYF
V: TRBV7-8; size: .; D: .; J: TRBJ2-3; DNA: TGTGCCAGCAGCTTAGTAGGGGCAGCTCCGACAGATACGCAGTATTTT; CDR3: CASSLVGAAPTDTQYF
V: TRBV20-1; size: .; D: .; J: TRBJ2-2; DNA: TGCAGTGCTAGAGCAGGACAGAACACCGGGGAGCTGTTTTTT; CDR3: CSARAGQNTGELFF
V: TRBV7-6; size: .; D: TRBD1; J: TRBJ2-7; DNA: TGTGCCAGCAGCCTCCCCCAAGGGACAGGGGACCACGAGCAGTACTTC; CDR3: CASSLPQGTGDHEQYF
V: TRBV11-2; size: once; D: .; J: TRBJ2-5; DNA: TGTGCCAGCAGCTTACGACCTCTTGAGACCCAGTACTTC; CDR3: CASSLRPLETQYF
V: TRBV5-1; size: .; D: TRBD1; J: TRBJ1-1; DNA: TGCGCCAGCAGCACGCCTTCTGGGACAGGAAATGAAGCTTTCTTT; CDR3: CASSTPSGTGNEAFF
V: TRBV19; size: .; D: TRBD1; J: TRBJ1-4; DNA: TGTGCCAGTCTTGACAGGGCGGAGAAAAAACTGTTTTTT; CDR3: CASLDRAEKKLFF
V: TRBV12-3/TRBV12-4; size: .; D: .; J: TRBJ2-7; DNA: TGTGCCAGCAGTTTAGAAGGGGACGAGCAGTACTTC; CDR3: CASSLEGDEQYF
V: TRBV7-9; size: few; D: TRBD1; J: TRBJ2-5; DNA: TGTGCCAGCAGCTCCTGGGACAGCAAATACCAAGAGACCCAGTACTTC; CDR3: CASSSWDSKYQETQYF
V: TRBV13; size: .; D: .; J: TRBJ2-3; DNA: TGTGCCAGCAGCTTCACGGGGGTGGCAGATACGCAGTATTTT; CDR3: CASSFTGVADTQYF
V: TRBV12-3/TRBV12-4; size: .; D: .; J: TRBJ1-5; DNA: TGTGCCAGCAGTCGAGCGGGGAGCAATCAGCCCCAGCATTTT; CDR3: CASSRAGSNQPQHF
V: TRBV6-2/TRBV6-3; size: .; D: .; J: TRBJ2-3; DNA: TGTGCCACCTCCAGTGCGGGGGCCGGCACAGATACGCAGTATTTT; CDR3: CATSSAGAGTDTQYF
V: TRBV12-5; size: .; D: .; J: TRBJ2-1; DNA: TGTGCTAGTGGTTTGGCCCTAGAGTGGAATGGTGAGCAGTTCTTC; CDR3: CASGLALEWNGEQFF
V: TRBV4-1; size: .; D: .; J: TRBJ2-2; DNA: TGCGCCAGCAGCCAAGGGACGAACACCGGGGAGCTGTTTTTT; CDR3: CASSQGTNTGELFF
V: TRBV7-8; size: .; D: .; J: TRBJ1-1; DNA: TGTGCCAGCAGCTTATCATTACGGGGGGGGGACACTGAAGCTTTCTTT; CDR3: CASSLSLRGGDTEAFF
V: TRBV19; size: .; D: .; J: TRBJ1-1; DNA: TGTGCCACCAAGGACAGCCCGAACACTGAAGCTTTCTTT; CDR3: CATKDSPNTEAFF
V: TRBV10-3; size: .; D: .; J: TRBJ2-6; DNA: TGTGCCATCAGTGGTGACTCTGGGGCCAACGTCCTGACTTTC; CDR3: CAISGDSGANVLTF
V: TRBV12-3/TRBV12-4; size: .; D: .; J: TRBJ2-4; DNA: TGTGCCAGCAGTTTAGCCTTAGTTCCGAGGGCCAAAAACATTCAGTACTTC; CDR3: CASSLALVPRAKNIQYF
V: TRBV19; size: few; D: .; J: TRBJ1-5; DNA: TGTGCCAGTAGTATTGATTCTGGGGTTCAGCCCCAGCATTTT; CDR3: CASSIDSGVQPQHF
V: TRBV4-3; size: .; D: .; J: TRBJ2-5; DNA: TGCGCCAGCAGCCACAGGATGTACCAAGAGACCCAGTACTTC; CDR3: CASSHRMYQETQYF
V: TRBV10-3; size: .; D: TRBD2; J: TRBJ2-5; DNA: TGTGCCATCAAAAAGGTGGGAGGGCCCGGCGAGACCCAGTACTTC; CDR3: CAIKKVGGPGETQYF
V: TRBV7-2; size: few; D: TRBD2; J: TRBJ2-7; DNA: TGTGCCAGCGCACCTCGGGGAGGGACCTCCTACGAGCAGTACTTC; CDR3: CASAPRGGTSYEQYF
V: TRBV20-1; size: few; D: .; J: TRBJ1-1; DNA: TGCAGTGCTAGAGAGTACAGGGACACTGAAGCTTTCTTT; CDR3: CSAREYRDTEAFF
V: TRBV12-3/TRBV12-4; size: .; D: .; J: TRBJ1-1; DNA: TGTGCCAGCAGGAAAAAACGCACGGAGGGTGAAGCTTTCTTT; CDR3: CASRKKRTEGEAFF
V: TRBV20-1; size: .; D: .; J: TRBJ1-4; DNA: TGCAGTGCTAGAGAGCCATCAACTAATGAAAAACTGTTTTTT; CDR3: CSAREPSTNEKLFF
V: TRBV28; size: .; D: .; J: TRBJ1-4; DNA: TGTGCCAGCTCCCCGGGTGAAAAACTGTTTTTT; CDR3: CASSPGEKLFF
V: TRBV19; size: .; D: TRBD2; J: TRBJ2-6; DNA: TGTGCCAGTAGTGAACCCCGAGCGGGAGCGGGGGCCAACGTCCTGACTTTC; CDR3: CASSEPRAGAGANVLTF
V: TRBV10-3; size: .; D: .; J: TRBJ2-7; DNA: TGTGCCATCAGTGGAGCAGCCCTATCCTACGAGCAGTACTTC; CDR3: CAISGAALSYEQYF
V: TRBV7-8; size: .; D: TRBD1; J: TRBJ2-4; DNA: TGTGCCAGCAGCCCTGACAGGGTGTTAGTTAGTGCCAAAAACATTCAGTACTTC; CDR3: CASSPDRVLVSAKNIQYF
V: TRBV7-6; size: few; D: TRBD2; J: TRBJ2-6; DNA: TGTGCCAGCAGGGACCCTGGCGGGGGAGGTGGGGCCAACGTCCTGACTTTC; CDR3: CASRDPGGGGGANVLTF